The clone carrying this T cell receptor beta chain came up many times. What it binds is unknown. The data belong to a study of early T cells in non-severe SARS-CoV-2 infection. The wider study: Chains were unpaired, as sequencing was done on bulk RNA from unsorted whole blood. Study results and caveats: VDJdb-based annotation leaned toward anti-spike CD8 responses and missed private and CD4 specificities.

Separate cDNA molecules each had unique molecular identifiers attached to them. TCRdb itself ran the 5' RACE reads through MiXCR, one entry per CDR3 protein. The table has 68,000 or so distinct CDR3 sequences, about a tenth seen once. This clonotype originated in an adult who was a healthcare worker with PCR-confirmed SARS-CoV-2 infection or an uninfected control (not recorded which). The sequenced material came from whole blood.

The CDR3 sequence: CSGEAGGGETQYF. As DNA, the CDR3 is TGCAGTGGGGAGGCTGGAGGAGGAGAGACCCAGTACTTC. The chain carries TRBV20-1 and TRBJ2-5; D may be TRBD2 (6 bases). Germline V lookup: CDR1 DFQATT, CDR2 SNEGSKA (reference sequence). This CDR3 has 13 residues. Trimming removed 7 bases from V and 4 bases from J, with 16 bases in between.